The clone carrying this T cell receptor beta chain was observed a handful of times. Its antigen is undetermined. This sample was included in a study of early T cells in non-severe SARS-CoV-2 infection. In the study overall: Bulk RNA taken from unsorted whole blood was sequenced, leaving chains unpaired. The study's findings and limits: Private and CD4 specificities were missed by VDJdb matching, skewed to anti-spike CD8.

The germline V gene has CDR1 ENHRY and CDR2 SYGVKD. This CDR3 contains 14 residues. V was clipped by 7 bases and J by 5 bases; unmatched bases: 8. Individual cDNA molecules were tagged with unique molecular identifiers. Each CDR3 protein is one row after TCRdb ran MiXCR on the 5' RACE reads. The data show 80,000 to 100,000 distinct CDR3 sequences, about 15% seen once. The TCR comes from an adult who was a healthcare worker with PCR-confirmed SARS-CoV-2 infection or an uninfected control (not recorded which). This chain joins TRBV10-3 and TRBJ2-7; 10 nucleotides agree with TRBD2. Specimen: whole blood. CDR3 nucleotide sequence: TGTGCCATCACCGCTACTAGCGGGGTCGACGAGCAGTACTTC. Its protein product is CAITATSGVDEQYF.